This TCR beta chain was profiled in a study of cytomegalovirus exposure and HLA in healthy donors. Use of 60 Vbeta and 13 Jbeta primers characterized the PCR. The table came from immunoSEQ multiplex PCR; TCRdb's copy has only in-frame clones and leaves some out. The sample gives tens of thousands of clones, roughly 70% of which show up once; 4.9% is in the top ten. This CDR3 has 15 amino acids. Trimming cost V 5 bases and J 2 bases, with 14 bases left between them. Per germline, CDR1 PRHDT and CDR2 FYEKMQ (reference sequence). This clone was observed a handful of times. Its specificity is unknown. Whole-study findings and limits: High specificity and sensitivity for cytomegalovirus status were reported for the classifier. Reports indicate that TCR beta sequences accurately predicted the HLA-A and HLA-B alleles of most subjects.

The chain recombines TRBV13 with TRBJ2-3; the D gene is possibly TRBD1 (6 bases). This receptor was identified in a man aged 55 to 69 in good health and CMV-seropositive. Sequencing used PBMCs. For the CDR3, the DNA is TGTGCCAGCAGCCTAAGGACAGAGAACACAGATACGCAGTATTTT. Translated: CASSLRTENTDTQYF.